The 29 T cell receptor beta chains given below trace back to one sample, sequenced in a study of cytomegalovirus exposure and HLA in healthy donors. PCR employed 60 Vbeta and 13 Jbeta primers. This table comes from immunoSEQ multiplex PCR, and its TCRdb copy is limited to in-frame clones, with some not included. The sample has about 140,000 clones, approximately 83% seen once. Input material: PBMCs. The receptors here all came from a man aged 40-50 years in good health and CMV-seronegative.

The J gene is TRBJ2-7, the V gene TRBV29-1; 12 nucleotides agree with TRBD2. This CDR3 spans 12 amino acids. Germline V CDR1 and CDR2: SQVTM, ANQGSEA. J gave up 7 bases and V 6 bases, and 4 bases lay outside the gene matches. The CDR3 sequence: CSVLAGGGEQYF. The CDR3 coding sequence is TGCAGCGTACTAGCGGGAGGAGGTGAGCAGTACTTC.

The chain links TRBV9 to TRBJ2-7; a weak D match, TRBD2 (8 bases). Germline values: CDR1 SGDLS, CDR2 YYNGEE. This CDR3 has 16 amino acids. Trimming took 4 bases from V and 3 from J, leaving 20 bases between them. The CDR3 loop reads CASSPQGEAGDYEQYF. In DNA form, the CDR3 reads TGTGCCAGCAGCCCCCAGGGGGAAGCGGGGGACTACGAGCAGTACTTC.

V gene TRBV14 combines with J gene TRBJ2-1; 8 nucleotides match TRBD2. This CDR3 has 16 amino acids. V dropped 1 base and J dropped 3; count of bases not matched to a gene: 5. Germline values: CDR1 SGHDN, CDR2 FVKESK. CDR3 sequence (DNA): TGTGCCAGCAGCCAAGGGCTAGCGGGTTTCTACAATGAGCAGTTCTTC. Residues: CASSQGLAGFYNEQFF.

This clone was observed a single time. The rearrangement uses TRBV28 and TRBJ1-1; the D gene is possibly TRBD1 (6 bases). This CDR3 region has 11 residues. V was trimmed by 7 bases and J by 5 bases, leaving 8 bases between them. The V gene's germline CDR1 is MDHEN and CDR2 SYDVKM. The CDR3 sequence: CASKGGTEAFF. CDR3 DNA sequence: TGTGCCAGCAAAGGGGGAACTGAAGCTTTCTTT.

This chain links TRBV4-1 with TRBJ2-1, with a weak D call TRBD1 (6 bases). The CDR3 is made up of 13 amino acids. V lost 8 bases to trimming and J lost 5 bases, with 13 bases between them. In germline, CDR1 is MGHRA, CDR2 YSYEKL. CDR3 sequence (DNA): TGCGCCAGCCGACCGGACAGCCACAATGAGCAGTTCTTC. Translated: CASRPDSHNEQFF.

The chain recombines TRBV13 with TRBJ2-3; 8 positions match TRBD2. CDR1 is PRHDT, CDR2 FYEKMQ, per germline (reference sequence). The CDR3 is 18 amino acids. The trim removed 0 bases at V and 1 base at J, leaving 9 bases unmatched. The CDR3 DNA follows: TGTGCCAGCAGCTTAGGCCTTGTAGTAGCGGGGCGCACAGATACGCAGTATTTT. Its translation is CASSLGLVVAGRTDTQYF.

The chain employs TRBV18 and TRBJ1-1; D gene ambiguous. Germline-derived CDR1 and CDR2 are KGHSH and LQKENI. The V end was cut by 2 bases, the J end by 7 bases, with 11 bases between. The CDR3 has 13 residues. CDR3 in amino acids: CASSPDQYSEAFF. DNA for the CDR3: TGTGCCAGCTCACCAGACCAGTACAGTGAAGCTTTCTTT.

J is TRBJ1-4 and V is TRBV5-4; weak D call: TRBD1 (6 bases). Germline V gene sequence: CDR1 SGHNT, CDR2 YYREEE (reference sequence). Trimming shortened V by 3 bases and J by 13 bases, and 13 bases separated the two germline ends. This CDR3 comprises 12 residues. Here the CDR3 reads CASSSGQSRLFF. The CDR3 region has the DNA TGTGCCAGCAGCTCAGGACAGTCAAGACTGTTTTTT.

This clone was counted a single time. The chain has TRBV4-1 and TRBJ2-1; 13 bases match TRBD2. The CDR3 contains 17 residues. Germline CDR1 is MGHRA and CDR2 is YSYEKL. With V trimmed by 2 bases and J by 4 bases, 5 bases remained unmatched. CDR3: CASSQTSGRAGYNEQFF. The CDR3 nucleotides are TGCGCCAGCAGCCAAACTAGCGGGAGGGCCGGGTACAATGAGCAGTTCTTC.

This clone was observed a few times. The chain carries TRBV2 and TRBJ2-1; 10 nucleotides align to TRBD1. The V gene end was trimmed by 4 bases and the J gene end by 9 bases; junction bases not matched to a gene: 9. CDR1 is SNHLY and CDR2 is FYNNEI in the germline V gene. This CDR3 is 15 amino acids long. In nucleotides, the CDR3 is TGTGCCAGCAGTGCCCGGGACAGGGGATCTAGTGAGCAGTTCTTC. This sequence encodes CASSARDRGSSEQFF.

The chain uses TRBV19 and TRBJ2-1, with a tentative D call TRBD1 (5 bases). The CDR3 length is 12 residues. V gave up 7 bases and J gave up 4 bases, with 8 bases separating them. Germline CDR1 reads LNHDA; CDR2 reads SQIVND (reference sequence). Written as DNA, the CDR3 is TGTGCCAGTACTCAGGGATACAATGAGCAGTTCTTC. Translating it yields CASTQGYNEQFF.

The chain uses TRBV25-1 and TRBJ2-5; 7 bases are shared with TRBD1. Germline-derived CDR1 and CDR2 are MGHDK and SYGVNS. The CDR3 extends over 13 amino acids. Trimming cost V 6 bases and J 5 bases; bases outside gene matches: 6. The CDR3, as DNA: TGTGCCAGCAGAGTGAGGGGGCTTGAGACCCAGTACTTC. Translated: CASRVRGLETQYF.

The chain links TRBV5-6 to TRBJ2-2, with 7 nucleotides matching TRBD1. Losses at the gene ends were 1 base for V and 5 bases for J; bases not matched to a gene: 8. This CDR3 comprises 16 residues. Per germline, CDR1 SGHDT and CDR2 YYEEEE. The CDR3, as DNA: TGTGCCAGCAGCTTGTTGAGGGGGCGGAGGACCGGGGAGCTGTTTTTT. It translates to CASSLLRGRRTGELFF.

This clone was counted only a few times. V gene TRBV25-1 combines with J gene TRBJ1-3; TRBD1 might be the D (6 bases). The V end was cut by 6 bases, the J end by 3 bases, with 12 bases between. The germline V gene has CDR1 MGHDK and CDR2 SYGVNS. This CDR3 has 14 residues. In DNA form, the CDR3 reads TGTGCCAGCAGCAGGACAGCTCTTGGAAACACCATATATTTT. Translated, it gives CASSRTALGNTIYF.

The V and J genes are TRBV7-8 and TRBJ2-3; 14 bases fit TRBD2. The CDR3 consists of 17 residues. The germline V gene encodes CDR1 SGHVS and CDR2 FQNEAQ. V lost 5 bases, J lost 2 bases, and 6 bases stayed unmatched. DNA for the CDR3: TGTGCCAGCAGCCCCCGGACTAGCGGGGGGCACACAGATACGCAGTATTTT. This encodes CASSPRTSGGHTDTQYF.

This sequence joins TRBV7-2 and TRBJ2-1; tentatively, D is TRBD2 (6 bases). The CDR3 totals 17 residues. Per germline, CDR1 SGHTA and CDR2 FQGNSA. Trimming removed 5 bases at V and 9 bases at J, with 26 bases between. The CDR3 here is CASSQPPGTSAAVEQFF. For the CDR3, the DNA is TGTGCCAGCAGCCAGCCCCCCGGGACTTCAGCGGCCGTTGAGCAGTTCTTC.

This clone showed up just a few times. The rearrangement joins TRBV4-1 to TRBJ2-1, with D maybe TRBD2 (7 bases). V lost 0 bases and J lost 0, with 12 bases in between. Germline CDR1 and CDR2: MGHRA and YSYEKL. CDR3 length equals 17 residues. The CDR3, as DNA: TGCGCCAGCAGCCAAGATGGGGGGGCCTACTCCTACAATGAGCAGTTCTTC. It translates to CASSQDGGAYSYNEQFF.

The chain employs TRBV29-1 and TRBJ1-2; a possible D gene is TRBD1 (6 bases). Looked up from germline, CDR1 is SQVTM and CDR2 is ANQGSEA. V lost 7 bases, J lost 1 base, and 10 bases lay in between. The length of the CDR3 is 12 residues. CDR3 DNA sequence: TGCAGCGCTTCGGACAGTAACTATGGCTACACCTTC. Translated: CSASDSNYGYTF. Full variable domain (outside the CDR3, taken from reference TRBV29-1 and TRBJ1-2): SAVISQKPSRDICQRGTSLTIQCQVDSQVTMMFWYRQQPGQSLTLIATANQGSEATYESGFVIDKFPISRPNLTFSTLTVSNMSPEDSSIYLCSASDSNYGYTFGSGTRLTVV.

About this clone: An end of the junction does not agree with germline; a read error may underlie this. The chain combines TRBV14 with TRBJ2-1; D gene ambiguous. The CDR3 spans 14 residues. The germline V gene encodes CDR1 SGHDN and CDR2 FVKESK. Here the CDR3 reads CASGQDLASNEQFF. CDR3 DNA sequence: TGTGCCAGCGGCCAAGATTTAGCTTCCAATGAGCAGTTCTTC.

The chain joins TRBV7-9 to TRBJ2-7; D not resolved. V dropped 1 base and J dropped 4 bases, with 11 bases sitting between them. CDR3 length: 14 residues. Germline V lookup: CDR1 SEHNR, CDR2 FQNEAQ (reference sequence). CDR3 coding DNA: TGTGCCAGCAGCTTAGGGCAGGTCTGGTACGAGCAGTACTTC. This sequence encodes CASSLGQVWYEQYF.

In its sample, this clone was seen once. The chain is built from TRBV4-1 and TRBJ1-5, with D possibly being TRBD1 (6 bases). This CDR3 spans 15 amino acids. Per the germline V gene, CDR1 is MGHRA and CDR2 is YSYEKL. V was trimmed by 1 base and J by 7 bases, leaving 14 bases between them. In DNA, the CDR3 is TGCGCCAGCAGCCAAGCAGTGAATGGGGGCCAGCCCCAGCATTTT. Residues: CASSQAVNGGQPQHF.

V and J are TRBV5-1 and TRBJ2-6, with D unclear. The CDR3 is 17 amino acids. Per the germline V gene, CDR1 is SGHRS and CDR2 is YFSETQ. The V gene lost 0 bases and the J gene lost 0 bases, with 10 bases spanning the gap. This CDR3 reads CASSLGPSSSGANVLTF. In DNA, the CDR3 is TGCGCCAGCAGCTTGGGCCCCTCCAGCTCTGGGGCCAACGTCCTGACTTTC. Using reference TRBV5-1 and TRBJ2-6 for the parts outside the CDR3, the full variable domain is KAGVTQTPRYLIKTRGQQVTLSCSPISGHRSVSWYQQTPGQGLQFLFEYFSETQRNKGNFPGRFSGRQFSNSRSEMNVSTLELGDSALYLCASSLGPSSSGANVLTFGAGSRLTVL.

The chain employs TRBV5-1 and TRBJ2-6, with 8 bases that match TRBD2. The junction had 5 bases not matched to a gene; V was cut back by 7 bases and J by 2 bases. Germline V CDR1 and CDR2: SGHRS, YFSETQ. This CDR3 is built from 15 residues. The CDR3: CASSRGGTGANVLTF. CDR3 DNA: TGCGCCAGCTCCCGCGGGGGGACTGGGGCCAACGTCCTGACTTTC.

The chain carries TRBV13 and TRBJ1-2; tentative D call: TRBD1 (5 bases). From germline, CDR1 is PRHDT and CDR2 FYEKMQ (reference sequence). This CDR3 contains 14 residues. V lost 4 bases to trimming and J lost 4 bases, with 13 bases between them. The CDR3: CASSSKQGIYGYTF. CDR3 in DNA: TGTGCCAGCAGCTCCAAGCAGGGTATCTATGGCTACACCTTC.

The V call is TRBV27, the J call TRBJ2-2; 7 bases align to TRBD2. Germline V gene sequence: CDR1 MNHEY, CDR2 SMNVEV (reference sequence). The CDR3 runs 13 residues. After removal of 5 bases from V and 7 bases from J, the junction contained 4 bases not matched to a gene. Here the CDR3 DNA reads TGTGCCAGCAGTCTACCGGGGGGCGGGGAGCTGTTTTTT. Protein product: CASSLPGGGELFF.

The DNA for the CDR3 is TGTGCCAGCTCACCACGGGGGGGCCTGAACACTGAAGCTTTCTTT. It specifies CASSPRGGLNTEAFF. The chain joins TRBV18 to TRBJ1-1; TRBD1 might be the D (6 bases). V was trimmed by 1 base and J by 0 bases, leaving 9 bases between them. The germline CDR1 and CDR2 sequences are KGHSH and LQKENI. There are 15 residues in the CDR3.

The chain carries TRBV12-5 and TRBJ2-5; 15 bases are shared with TRBD2. The CDR3 is 17 residues long. V shed 6 bases, J shed 5 bases, and the junction held 10 bases outside the gene matches. CDR1 is LGHNT and CDR2 is FRNRAP in the germline V gene. CDR3 sequence reads: CASGNPGLAGGRETQYF. Written as DNA, the CDR3 is TGTGCTAGTGGGAACCCGGGACTAGCGGGGGGACGGGAGACCCAGTACTTC.

CDR3 sequence: CASTGQWSQPQHF. The CDR3, as DNA: TGTGCCAGTACCGGACAGTGGTCTCAGCCCCAGCATTTT. The chain uses TRBV19 and TRBJ1-5, with D possibly being TRBD1 (6 bases). From germline, CDR1 is LNHDA and CDR2 SQIVND (reference sequence). This CDR3 is built from 13 residues. V was cut by 7 bases and J by 6 bases, with 13 bases left in between.

This clone was observed a handful of times. The gene calls are TRBV30 and TRBJ2-7; 10 bases agree with TRBD1. This CDR3 comprises 17 residues. Trimming removed 3 bases from V and 1 base from J; junction bases left unmatched: 12. In germline, CDR1 is GTSNPN, CDR2 SVGIG (reference sequence). Here the CDR3 reads CAWRCLPGTGESYEQYF. CDR3 sequence (DNA): TGTGCCTGGAGGTGCCTTCCCGGGACAGGGGAGTCCTACGAGCAGTACTTC.